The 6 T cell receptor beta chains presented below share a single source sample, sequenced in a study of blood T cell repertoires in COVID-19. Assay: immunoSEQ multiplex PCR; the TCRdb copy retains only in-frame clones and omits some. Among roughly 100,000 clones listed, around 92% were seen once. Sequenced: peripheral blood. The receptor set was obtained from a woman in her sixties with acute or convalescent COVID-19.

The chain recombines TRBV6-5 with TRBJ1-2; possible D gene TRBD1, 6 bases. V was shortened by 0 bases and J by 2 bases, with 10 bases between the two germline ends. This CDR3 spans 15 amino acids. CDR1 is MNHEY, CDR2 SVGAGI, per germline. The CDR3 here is CASSYSTGLNYGYTF. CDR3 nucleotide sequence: TGTGCCAGCAGTTACTCGACAGGCCTCAACTATGGCTACACCTTC.

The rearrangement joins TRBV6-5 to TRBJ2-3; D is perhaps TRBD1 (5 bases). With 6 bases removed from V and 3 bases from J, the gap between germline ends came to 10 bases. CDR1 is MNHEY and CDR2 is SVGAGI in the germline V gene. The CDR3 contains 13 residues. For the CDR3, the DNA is TGTGCCAGCAGGGCAGGGTGGACAGATACGCAGTATTTT. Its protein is CASRAGWTDTQYF.

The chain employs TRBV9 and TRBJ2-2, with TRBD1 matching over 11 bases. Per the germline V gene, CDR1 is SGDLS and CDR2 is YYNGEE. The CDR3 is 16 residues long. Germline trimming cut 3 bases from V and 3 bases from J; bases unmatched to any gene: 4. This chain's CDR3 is CASSERTGGYTGELFF. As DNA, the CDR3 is TGTGCCAGCAGCGAAAGGACAGGGGGCTACACCGGGGAGCTGTTTTTT.

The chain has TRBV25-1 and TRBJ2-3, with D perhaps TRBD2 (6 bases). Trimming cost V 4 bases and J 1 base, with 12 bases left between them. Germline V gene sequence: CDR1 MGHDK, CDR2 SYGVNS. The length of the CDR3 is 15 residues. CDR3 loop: CASSAGGIGTDTQYF. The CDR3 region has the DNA TGTGCCAGCAGTGCGGGCGGGATCGGCACAGATACGCAGTATTTT.

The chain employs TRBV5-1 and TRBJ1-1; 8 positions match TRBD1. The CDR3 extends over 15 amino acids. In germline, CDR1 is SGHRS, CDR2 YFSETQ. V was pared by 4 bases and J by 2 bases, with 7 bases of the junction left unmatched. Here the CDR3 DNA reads TGCGCCAGCAGCCTACAGACAGGGGTAAACACTGAAGCTTTCTTT. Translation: CASSLQTGVNTEAFF.

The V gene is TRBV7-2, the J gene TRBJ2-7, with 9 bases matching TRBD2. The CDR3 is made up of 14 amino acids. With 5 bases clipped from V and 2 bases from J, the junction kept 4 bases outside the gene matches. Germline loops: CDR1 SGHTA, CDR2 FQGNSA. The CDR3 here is CASSQIAGAYEQYF. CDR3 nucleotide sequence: TGTGCCAGCAGCCAGATAGCGGGAGCCTACGAGCAGTACTTC.